This T cell receptor beta chain comes out of a study of cytomegalovirus exposure and HLA in healthy donors. The protocol was immunoSEQ multiplex PCR, while the TCRdb copy is restricted to in-frame clones and leaves out a portion. The top ten hold roughly 0.82% of the sample, which has about 360,000 clones, 80% to 90% seen once. The germline CDR1 and CDR2 sequences are LNHDA and SQIVND (reference sequence). V shed 3 bases and J 7 bases; nucleotides not matched to a gene: 6. The CDR3 spans 15 residues. Material for sequencing was PBMCs. The sequence came from a woman younger than 35 in good health and CMV-seronegative. The V and J genes are TRBV19 and TRBJ1-2; 12 positions match TRBD1. The CDR3 reads CASSIGGTGGFGYTF. CDR3 sequence (DNA): TGTGCCAGTAGTATTGGAGGGACAGGGGGCTTTGGCTACACCTTC.